These 25 T cell receptor beta chains share one sample of origin, sequenced in a study of blood T cell repertoires in COVID-19. Profiled with immunoSEQ multiplex PCR; TCRdb holds only in-frame clones, not every one. The table has 200,000 to 250,000 clones, approximately 86% seen once. Sequenced material: peripheral blood. The receptors come from a woman between 65 and 79 years old with active or convalescent COVID-19.

J is TRBJ2-1 and V is TRBV7-6; 15 bases line up with TRBD2. The CDR3 is 15 amino acids. V lost 10 bases, J lost 9 bases, and 10 bases stayed unmatched. Germline V gene lookup returns CDR1 SGHVS and CDR2 FNYEAQ. The CDR3 loop reads CAIGRTSGGVGEQFF. The CDR3 DNA follows: TGTGCCATCGGAAGGACTAGCGGGGGGGTTGGTGAGCAGTTCTTC.

CDR3 residues: CASGLAGTGELFF. CDR3 DNA sequence: TGCGCTTCCGGGCTAGCGGGCACCGGGGAGCTGTTTTTT. The chain uses TRBV5-1 and TRBJ2-2, with TRBD2 matching 8 bases. CDR1 and CDR2 (germline): SGHRS, YFSETQ. CDR3 length: 13 residues.

The chain couples TRBV6-2 or TRBV6-3 to TRBJ2-3; unclear D gene. The CDR3 runs 14 residues. From germline, CDR1 is MNHEY and CDR2 SVGEGT. Trimming shortened V by 0 bases and J by 2 bases, and 6 bases separated the two germline ends. CDR3 nucleotide sequence: TGTGCCAGCAGTTACTCGCGAAACACAGATACGCAGTATTTT. Amino acids: CASSYSRNTDTQYF.

The V and J genes are TRBV3-1 (or the pseudogene TRBV3-2) and TRBJ1-1; D uncertain. The V end was cut by 4 bases, the J end by 7 bases, with 13 bases between. The CDR3 has 13 amino acids. Germline values: CDR1 LGHDT, CDR2 YNNKEL (reference sequence). The CDR3 spells CASSRRTGSEAFF. Here the CDR3 DNA reads TGTGCCAGCAGCCGACGCACCGGGAGTGAAGCTTTCTTT.

This clone has just a few counts. Other DNA sequences from this sample encode an identical CDR3 as well. The chain carries TRBV10-3 and TRBJ1-2, with D unresolved. CDR3 length equals 13 residues. V lost 2 bases and J lost 2, with 6 bases in between. Germline V gene data show CDR1 as ENHRY and CDR2 as SYGVKD. CDR3 loop: CAISEGQNYGYTF. The CDR3 DNA reads as TGTGCCATCAGTGAGGGTCAGAACTATGGCTACACCTTC.

V and J are TRBV11-2 and TRBJ2-7; 7 nucleotides match TRBD1. This CDR3 spans 13 amino acids. V gave up 7 bases and J gave up 2 bases; unmatched junction bases: 5. Germline CDR1 SGHAT, CDR2 FQNNGV. The DNA of the CDR3 is TGTGCCAGCACGCGGACAGGAACCTACGAGCAGTACTTC. Amino acid sequence: CASTRTGTYEQYF.

The V and J genes are TRBV6-5 and TRBJ2-3; D gene ambiguous. Germline CDR1 is MNHEY and CDR2 is SVGAGI. V was trimmed by 8 bases and J by 4 bases, leaving 13 bases between them. This CDR3 spans 13 amino acids. The CDR3 DNA reads TGTGCCAGCCAGTCAGGCTTCGCAGATACGCAGTATTTT. It codes for CASQSGFADTQYF.

This chain connects TRBV18 to TRBJ1-1; 7 bases align to TRBD1. Germline lookup yields CDR1 KGHSH and CDR2 LQKENI. Losses at the gene ends were 3 bases for V and 5 bases for J; bases not matched to a gene: 9. This CDR3 is built from 15 residues. The CDR3 DNA is TGTGCCAGCTCACCCTTAAACAGGGGCCTGACTGAAGCTTTCTTT. Its protein is CASSPLNRGLTEAFF.

The chain has TRBV4-2 and TRBJ1-2; D ambiguous. V lost 2 bases, J lost 2 bases, and 12 bases lay in between. Germline CDR1 is LGHNA and CDR2 is YNFKEQ. The CDR3 is made up of 15 amino acids. CDR3 bases: TGTGCCAGCAGCCAACTTGAGCGAAACAACTATGGCTACACCTTC. Translated: CASSQLERNNYGYTF.

This clone has a single count. The chain combines TRBV7-2 with TRBJ2-2; 8 nucleotides align to TRBD1. From germline, CDR1 is SGHTA and CDR2 FQGNSA. The CDR3 consists of 15 residues. Trimming cost V 7 bases and J 4 bases; bases outside gene matches: 8. The CDR3 spells CASNPGQGLTGELFF. DNA of the CDR3: TGTGCCAGCAACCCCGGACAGGGACTCACCGGGGAGCTGTTTTTT.

The rearrangement links TRBV7-2 to TRBJ1-6, with TRBD1 matching 9 bases. The CDR3 loop spans 15 amino acids. Germline V gene data show CDR1 as SGHTA and CDR2 as FQGNSA. Trimming at V came to 5 bases and at J to 13 bases, leaving 12 bases not matched to a gene. DNA for the CDR3: TGTGCCAGCAGCCAAGAGACAGGGGGGCTGGGTCCCCTCCACTTT. This translates into CASSQETGGLGPLHF.

This clone appeared a few times. CDR3 DNA sequence: TGCGCCAGCAGCCAAACAGGGGACCGATACGAGCAGTACTTC. Encoded protein: CASSQTGDRYEQYF. The chain combines TRBV4-1 with TRBJ2-7, with 7 bases identical to TRBD1. Germline V gene data show CDR1 as MGHRA and CDR2 as YSYEKL. V trimming: 2 bases; J trimming: 4 bases; junction bases outside the gene matches: 5. This CDR3 has 14 residues.

The rearrangement uses TRBV6-5 and TRBJ2-7; 7 bases line up with TRBD1. Germline-derived CDR1 and CDR2 are MNHEY and SVGAGI. V was pared by 7 bases and J by 2 bases, with 11 bases of the junction left unmatched. The CDR3 runs 15 residues. The DNA of the CDR3 is TGTGCCAGCATTCTTCGGGACAGCCCGACCTACGAGCAGTACTTC. Translation gives CASILRDSPTYEQYF.

The chain combines TRBV19 with TRBJ1-2; 7 positions match TRBD1. The CDR3 runs to 13 residues. V gave up 3 bases and J gave up 6 bases; unmatched junction bases: 4. CDR1 is LNHDA and CDR2 is SQIVND in the germline V gene (reference sequence). In nucleotides, the CDR3 is TGTGCCAGTAGTATGACAGGGCAAGATGGCTACACCTTC. Amino acids: CASSMTGQDGYTF.

Details on this clone: Other DNA sequences in this specimen translate into the identical CDR3. The chain employs TRBV9 and TRBJ2-1; D is unresolved. Trimming removed 0 bases at V and 8 bases at J, with 6 bases between. The CDR3 contains 12 residues. Germline-derived CDR1 and CDR2 are SGDLS and YYNGEE. As DNA, the CDR3 is TGTGCCAGCAGCGTAGTGGGCGATGAGCAGTTCTTC. Protein product: CASSVVGDEQFF. The variable domain in full, with the rest retrieved from reference TRBV9 and TRBJ2-1, is DSGVTQTPKHLITATGQRVTLRCSPRSGDLSVYWYQQSLDQGLQFLIQYYNGEERAKGNILERFSAQQFPDLHSELNLSSLELGDSALYFCASSVVGDEQFFGPGTRLTVL.

This rearrangement joins TRBV2 to TRBJ2-5; D perhaps matches TRBD2 (7 bases). V shed 9 bases and J shed 3 bases, with 14 bases lying between them. CDR1 SNHLY and CDR2 FYNNEI come from the germline V gene. CDR3 length: 13 amino acids. Here the CDR3 reads CASSGGREETQYF. DNA of the CDR3: TGTGCCAGTTCGGGGGGCAGGGAAGAGACCCAGTACTTC.

CDR3 in amino acids: CSVLTGGYEQYF. CDR3 sequence (DNA): TGCAGCGTTTTGACAGGGGGCTACGAGCAGTACTTC. This chain links TRBV29-1 with TRBJ2-7; TRBD1 aligns across 9 bases. The CDR3 loop spans 12 amino acids. J was trimmed by 3 bases and V by 5 bases; bases with no gene match: 2. The germline CDR1 and CDR2 sequences are SQVTM and ANQGSEA.

This rearrangement joins TRBV10-3 to TRBJ2-2; D may be TRBD1 (6 bases). This CDR3 is 13 amino acids long. The V end was cut by 6 bases, the J end by 7 bases, with 12 bases between. From germline, CDR1 is ENHRY and CDR2 SYGVKD. The CDR3 DNA reads as TGTGCCATCAGACAGGGCCTGGGCGGGGAGCTGTTTTTT. Its translation: CAIRQGLGGELFF.

The rearrangement links TRBV7-9 to TRBJ2-2, with D unresolved. The CDR3 is 14 residues long. Germline assignment: CDR1 SEHNR and CDR2 FQNEAQ (reference sequence). V lost 6 bases and J 2 bases, leaving 10 bases between the germline ends. The CDR3 region has the DNA TGTGCCAGCAGTTATGAACTAAACACCGGGGAGCTGTTTTTT. Translating gives CASSYELNTGELFF.

This clone was seen only once. The genes are TRBV7-9 and TRBJ1-4, with D tentatively TRBD1 (6 bases). CDR1 and CDR2 from the germline V gene are SEHNR and FQNEAQ (reference sequence). Trimming shortened V by 7 bases and J by 8 bases, and 17 bases separated the two germline ends. The CDR3 has 14 residues. The CDR3 region is CASTPGQSGEKLFF. The CDR3, as DNA: TGTGCCAGCACCCCGGGACAATCGGGGGAAAAACTGTTTTTT.

The V and J genes are TRBV5-4 and TRBJ2-3; D not certain. The CDR3 has 14 amino acids. With 1 base removed from V and 6 bases from J, the gap between germline ends came to 12 bases. Germline V gene lookup returns CDR1 SGHNT and CDR2 YYREEE (reference sequence). The CDR3 sequence is CASSLSSVSDTQYF. The CDR3 DNA sequence: TGTGCCAGCAGCTTGTCTAGTGTGTCGGATACGCAGTATTTT.

V gene TRBV5-5 combines with J gene TRBJ1-1; 9 bases line up with TRBD1. CDR3 length: 16 amino acids. Germline V gene lookup returns CDR1 SGHKS and CDR2 YYEKEE (reference sequence). Unmatched junction bases numbered 7, after V lost 4 bases and J lost 0 bases. Here the CDR3 reads CASSASQGALNTEAFF. CDR3 coding DNA: TGTGCCAGCAGCGCCTCACAGGGGGCCTTGAACACTGAAGCTTTCTTT.

This chain joins TRBV2 and TRBJ1-5; a weak D match, TRBD1 (6 bases). The CDR3 sequence is 14 residues long. Germline-derived CDR1 and CDR2 are SNHLY and FYNNEI. Deletions cut 8 bases from V and 2 bases from J, with 13 bases between. The CDR3: CASGRAGGNQPQHF. The CDR3 DNA sequence: TGTGCCAGCGGAAGGGCAGGGGGCAATCAGCCCCAGCATTTT. Drawing the rest from reference TRBV2 and TRBJ1-5, the complete variable domain is EPEVTQTPSHQVTQMGQEVILRCVPISNHLYFYWYRQILGQKVEFLVSFYNNEISEKSEIFDDQFSVERPDGSNFTLKIRSTKLEDSAMYFCASGRAGGNQPQHFGDGTRLSIL.

This sequence joins TRBV5-5 and TRBJ1-5, with D perhaps TRBD1 (6 bases). Germline V CDR1 and CDR2: SGHKS, YYEKEE (reference sequence). The ends were cut back, 4 bases at V and 4 bases at J, with 15 bases in the middle. The CDR3 runs to 15 residues. The CDR3 reads CASSTGQRENQPQHF. CDR3 nucleotides: TGTGCCAGCAGCACCGGACAGAGGGAGAATCAGCCCCAGCATTTT.

The chain combines TRBV19 with TRBJ1-6; TRBD1 aligns across 9 bases. Per the germline V gene, CDR1 is LNHDA and CDR2 is SQIVND (reference sequence). V shed 9 bases, J shed 8 bases, and the junction held 11 bases outside the gene matches. This CDR3 has 15 residues. CDR3 region: CASSGTGYSHSPLHF. CDR3 DNA: TGTGCCAGCAGTGGGACAGGGTACTCACATTCACCCCTCCACTTT. Full variable domain (remainder filled in from reference TRBV19 and TRBJ1-6): DGGITQSPKYLFRKEGQNVTLSCEQNLNHDAMYWYRQDPGQGLRLIYYSQIVNDFQKGDIAEGYSVSREKKESFPLTVTSAQKNPTAFYLCASSGTGYSHSPLHFGNGTRLTVT.